A single sample gave rise to the 24 T cell receptor beta chains below, sequenced in a study of Ad26.COV2.S vaccination and SARS-CoV-2 variants (dated by TCRdb to the early 2020s). This sample's treatment or condition label indicates: around 19 received Ad26.COV2.S at low or high dose, single or two shots; about 5 received placebo; per-sample allocation not given. Repertoires of vaccine and placebo recipients were sequenced from samples collected on day 63 after the first injection. The method behind the library was the immunoSEQ multiplex PCR assay. TCRdb took over this immuneACCESS table, retaining in-frame rearrangements with V and J assigned. Such tables are incomplete; in checked studies, under half of the missing clones stem from an unresolved V gene, and the remainder is unexplained. The sample table lists approximately 500,000 clones, around 88% of them with a count of one. Clones ranked in the top ten supply roughly 13% of the sample.

The source was peripheral blood, collected in a trial of Ad26.COV2.S vaccine versus placebo. The receptors were sampled from a person between 18 and 65 years old who received the Ad26.COV2.S COVID-19 vaccine or a placebo.

The rearrangement joins TRBV5-1 to TRBJ2-2; 10 bases are a match to TRBD1. This CDR3 has 13 residues. The germline CDR1 and CDR2 sequences are SGHRS and YFSETQ. V lost 8 bases, J lost 7 bases, and 5 bases stayed unmatched. The CDR3 sequence: CARRDRGSGELFF. The CDR3 region has the DNA TGCGCCAGACGGGACAGGGGTAGCGGGGAGCTGTTTTTT.

The chain carries TRBV5-4 and TRBJ2-1; TRBD2 aligns across 12 bases. The CDR3 is 16 residues long. Trimming removed 1 base from V and 7 bases from J; junction bases left unmatched: 6. Looked up from germline, CDR1 is SGHNT and CDR2 is YYREEE (reference sequence). CDR3: CASSLLLAGGMNEQFF. Here the CDR3 DNA reads TGTGCCAGCAGCTTGTTACTAGCGGGAGGAATGAATGAGCAGTTCTTC.

The rearrangement joins TRBV9 to TRBJ2-3, with TRBD2 matching over 7 bases. This CDR3 region has 15 residues. The germline V gene encodes CDR1 SGDLS and CDR2 YYNGEE. Trimming removed 4 bases from V and 4 bases from J; junction bases left unmatched: 9. The CDR3 region is CASSSRLATPDTQYF. DNA of the CDR3: TGTGCCAGCAGCTCCCGACTAGCAACCCCAGATACGCAGTATTTT.

The chain recombines TRBV6-5 with TRBJ1-2; D gene ambiguous. The V gene's germline CDR1 is MNHEY and CDR2 SVGAGI. V gave up 5 bases and J gave up 8 bases, with 18 bases separating them. This CDR3 region has 14 residues. The CDR3 loop reads CASSRPEITVGYTF. In DNA, the CDR3 is TGTGCCAGCAGTCGCCCAGAGATTACGGTCGGCTACACCTTC.

In nucleotides, the CDR3 is TGTGCCAGCAGCGAGGGAGGGGCCATAGGGAACACTGAAGCTTTCTTT. This translates into CASSEGGAIGNTEAFF. The V call is TRBV9, the J call TRBJ1-1; D perhaps matches TRBD1 (5 bases). V lost 3 bases and J lost 1, with 16 bases in between. Germline V CDR1 and CDR2: SGDLS, YYNGEE. The CDR3 covers 16 residues.

The chain carries TRBV24-1 and TRBJ2-3, with 7 bases that match TRBD2. Germline trimming cut 5 bases from V and 8 bases from J; bases unmatched to any gene: 3. Looked up from germline, CDR1 is KGHDR and CDR2 is SFDVKD. CDR3 length: 12 amino acids. The CDR3 loop is CATSVGEGTQYF. Written as DNA, the CDR3 is TGTGCCACCAGTGTAGGGGAGGGTACGCAGTATTTT.

The V call is TRBV7-2, the J call TRBJ2-2, with TRBD2 matching over 7 bases. This CDR3 region has 15 residues. Losses at the gene ends were 0 bases for V and 3 bases for J; bases not matched to a gene: 1. Germline V CDR1 and CDR2: SGHTA, FQGNSA. CDR3 bases: TGTGCCAGCAGCTTAGCGGGGAGGGACACCGGGGAGCTGTTTTTT. Translated, it gives CASSLAGRDTGELFF.

The V and J genes are TRBV30 and TRBJ1-6; maybe TRBD1 (6 bases). Germline V gene sequence: CDR1 GTSNPN, CDR2 SVGIG (reference sequence). V was trimmed by 5 bases and J by 1 base, leaving 12 bases between them. CDR3 length: 15 residues. The CDR3 DNA reads TGTGCCTGGGGTGGGGGCGCATCCTATAATTCACCCCTCCACTTT. Amino acids: CAWGGGASYNSPLHF.

The genes are TRBV27 and TRBJ2-1; 9 positions match TRBD1. Unmatched junction bases numbered 8, after V lost 2 bases and J lost 9 bases. Germline values: CDR1 MNHEY, CDR2 SMNVEV (reference sequence). The CDR3 has 15 residues. The CDR3 region has the DNA TGTGCCAGCAGTTTAGTTACAGGGGGCCGGGGTGAGCAGTTCTTC. The encoded protein is CASSLVTGGRGEQFF.

A note on this clone: Other DNA sequences of this sample code for an identical CDR3. The rearrangement links TRBV7-3 to TRBJ2-1; D is undetermined. This CDR3 is 13 amino acids long. Germline assignment: CDR1 SGHTA and CDR2 FQGTGA. Trimming removed 1 base from V and 5 bases from J, with 6 bases in between. CDR3 in DNA: TGTGCCAGCAGCTTAAGGCAGCACAATGAGCAGTTCTTC. It specifies CASSLRQHNEQFF.

This chain uses TRBV6-5 with TRBJ2-2, with D perhaps TRBD2 (6 bases). Germline assignment: CDR1 MNHEY and CDR2 SVGAGI. The CDR3 length is 15 residues. Trimming cost V 7 bases and J 5 bases, with 17 bases left between them. CDR3 region: CASKRGGIGTGELFF. The DNA for the CDR3 is TGTGCCAGCAAGAGAGGCGGGATTGGGACCGGGGAGCTGTTTTTT.

The V call is TRBV6-1, the J call TRBJ1-4; D gene unclear. Per germline, CDR1 MNHNS and CDR2 SASEGT. The CDR3 spans 15 residues. Trimming shortened V by 1 base and J by 7 bases, and 13 bases separated the two germline ends. The chain's CDR3 is CASSEGMGNSEKLFF. Written as DNA, the CDR3 is TGTGCCAGCAGTGAAGGGATGGGGAACAGTGAAAAACTGTTTTTT.

This sequence joins TRBV29-1 and TRBJ2-7; 11 bases match TRBD2. V shed 2 bases, J shed 3 bases, and the junction held 9 bases outside the gene matches. The CDR3 runs 16 residues. The germline V gene encodes CDR1 SQVTM and CDR2 ANQGSEA. The CDR3 loop reads CSVERLAGNGVYEQYF. DNA for the CDR3: TGCAGCGTTGAACGACTAGCGGGAAACGGAGTCTACGAGCAGTACTTC.

The chain links TRBV4-2 to TRBJ2-6; D gene ambiguous. The CDR3 totals 16 residues. V lost 0 bases and J 0 bases, leaving 6 bases between the germline ends. Germline values: CDR1 LGHNA, CDR2 YNFKEQ. Here the CDR3 DNA reads TGTGCCAGCAGCCAAGATAGCAGCTCTGGGGCCAACGTCCTGACTTTC. This translates into CASSQDSSSGANVLTF.

The chain uses TRBV2 and TRBJ2-3, with D possibly being TRBD1 or TRBD2 (6 bases each). CDR1 is SNHLY and CDR2 is FYNNEI in the germline V gene. The V and J ends lost 7 bases and 0 bases respectively, with 8 bases between them. The CDR3 is 13 amino acids. The CDR3 DNA is TGTGCCAGCAACGGGGGCAGCACAGATACGCAGTATTTT. As protein: CASNGGSTDTQYF.

J is TRBJ2-2 and V is TRBV6-2 or TRBV6-3, with 11 nucleotides matching TRBD2. Trimming at V came to 4 bases and at J to 6 bases, leaving 7 bases not matched to a gene. The germline V gene has CDR1 MNHEY and CDR2 SVGEGT. This CDR3 spans 16 amino acids. The CDR3 sequence: CASSSTSGRRAGELFF. The CDR3 coding sequence is TGTGCCAGCAGTTCTACTAGCGGGAGACGGGCCGGGGAGCTGTTTTTT.

The gene calls are TRBV21-1 and TRBJ2-3; whether TRBD1, the table's D call, matches the DNA was not checked. TRBV21-1 counts as a pseudogene. The CDR3 extends over 18 amino acids. The CDR3 is CASSKATGLARTTDTQYF. The CDR3 DNA reads as TGTGCCAGCAGCAAAGCGACAGGGCTCGCGAGAACCACAGATACGCAGTATTTT.

The chain joins TRBV5-5 to TRBJ2-5; D is unclear. Germline lookup yields CDR1 SGHKS and CDR2 YYEKEE (reference sequence). The CDR3 contains 12 residues. The ends were cut back, 1 base at V and 5 bases at J, with 6 bases in the middle. The CDR3: CASSLSRETQYF. In nucleotides, the CDR3 is TGTGCCAGCAGCTTGTCCCGGGAGACCCAGTACTTC.

The CDR3 DNA reads TGCGCCAGCAGCCGGGACCTAGGGCGGGGGATCTCCTACGAGCAGTACTTC. This translates into CASSRDLGRGISYEQYF. J is TRBJ2-7 and V is TRBV5-1; 7 nucleotides agree with TRBD2. Germline V gene lookup returns CDR1 SGHRS and CDR2 YFSETQ. With V trimmed by 4 bases and J by 0 bases, 13 bases remained unmatched. The CDR3 length is 17 residues.

As to this clone: The same CDR3 can be traced to other DNA sequences in this sample. The V gene is TRBV28, the J gene TRBJ1-5; D is perhaps TRBD1 (6 bases). Trimming pared 4 bases from V and 4 bases from J, leaving 11 bases between. From germline, CDR1 is MDHEN and CDR2 SYDVKM. The CDR3 length is 14 residues. CDR3 nucleotide sequence: TGTGCCAGCAGTTCTGGGGGCCGGAATCAGCCCCAGCATTTT. Encoded protein: CASSSGGRNQPQHF.

The V call is TRBV3-1 (or the pseudogene TRBV3-2), the J call TRBJ2-6, with a tentative D call TRBD1 (6 bases). The CDR3 covers 15 residues. V shed 7 bases and J shed 1 base, with 11 bases lying between them. Germline V gene lookup returns CDR1 LGHDT and CDR2 YNNKEL (reference sequence). The CDR3 loop reads CASTPRGSGANVLTF. CDR3 bases: TGTGCCAGCACCCCGAGGGGGTCTGGGGCCAACGTCCTGACTTTC.

V is TRBV6-2 or TRBV6-3 and J is TRBJ2-1; 10 bases are shared with TRBD2. The V segment lost 5 bases and the J segment 6 bases; nucleotides outside the gene matches: 10. CDR1 MNHEY and CDR2 SVGEGT come from the germline V gene. CDR3 length equals 16 residues. The DNA of the CDR3 is TGTGCCAGCAGTCAAACGAGCGGGAGGGTATTCAATGAGCAGTTCTTC. This gives the protein CASSQTSGRVFNEQFF.

The V and J genes are TRBV7-3 and TRBJ2-7, with 14 bases identical to TRBD2. V dropped 5 bases and J dropped 4; count of bases not matched to a gene: 7. CDR3 size: 16 residues. CDR1 and CDR2 from the germline V gene are SGHTA and FQGTGA. CDR3 amino acids: CASSPFGLAGGYEQYF. The CDR3 DNA reads TGTGCCAGCAGCCCCTTCGGACTAGCGGGAGGTTACGAGCAGTACTTC.

The chain employs TRBV5-4 and TRBJ1-2; D call uncertain. CDR1 is SGHNT and CDR2 is YYREEE in the germline V gene (reference sequence). The CDR3 extends over 13 amino acids. Trimming pared 2 bases from V and 2 bases from J, leaving 7 bases between. CDR3 in DNA: TGTGCCAGCAGCTTTCCACCCAACTATGGCTACACCTTC. It encodes CASSFPPNYGYTF.